A selection of T cell receptor beta chains follows, all from one sample in a study of blood T cell repertoires in COVID-19. The table came from immunoSEQ multiplex PCR; TCRdb's copy has only in-frame clones and leaves some out. The sample holds around 47,000 clones, about 83% seen once. Material: peripheral blood. The receptors were sampled from a man aged 40-50 years with COVID-19, enrolled during active disease. CDR3s include the opening cysteine and the closing phenylalanine or tryptophan. D genes are given only for firm matches. Size values are once, few and many counts, or a class for expanded clones, and some rows have none.

NA	NA	TRBJ2-3	TRBV3-1/TRBV3-2	TGTGCCAGCAGCCGCAGTCCAGATACGCAGTATTTT	CASSRSPDTQYF
NA	NA	TRBJ1-4	TRBV7-2	TGTGCCAGCAGCTTAAATGGAGCAACTAATGAAAAACTGTTTTTT	CASSLNGATNEKLFF
NA	NA	TRBJ2-3	TRBV3-1/TRBV3-2	TGTGCCAGCAGCCAAGGGGCCCTTTTCCGAACAGATACGCAGTATTTT	CASSQGALFRTDTQYF
NA	NA	TRBJ1-5	TRBV27	TGTGCCAGCAGTAAAAGAGATAGTCAGCCCCAGCATTTT	CASSKRDSQPQHF
TRBD1	NA	TRBJ2-7	TRBV5-1	TGCGCCAGCAGCACGGACAGGGGTCACGAGCAGTACTTC	CASSTDRGHEQYF
NA	once	TRBJ2-1	TRBV4-1	TGCGCCAGCAGCCTTGGGCGGGACAGTGAGCAGTTCTTC	CASSLGRDSEQFF
TRBD2	NA	TRBJ2-5	TRBV6-5	TGTGCCAGCAGGCCCACGGGGGGGGACGAAGAGACCCAGTACTTC	CASRPTGGDEETQYF
TRBD2	NA	TRBJ2-7	TRBV5-1	TGCGCCAGCAGCTTATCAGAGCGGGACGGCTACGAGCAGTACTTC	CASSLSERDGYEQYF
NA	NA	TRBJ1-1	TRBV7-9	TGTGCCAGCAGCTTTCCCGAGCGCATCAACACTGAAGCTTTCTTT	CASSFPERINTEAFF
NA	NA	TRBJ2-1	TRBV5-1	TGCGCCAGCAGCTTGGGCCACTTGGGAGGAAACTACAATGAGCAGTTCTTC	CASSLGHLGGNYNEQFF
TRBD1	NA	TRBJ2-2	TRBV5-1	TGCGCCAGCAGCTCGGGACAGGGTCGCACCGGGGAGCTGTTTTTT	CASSSGQGRTGELFF
NA	NA	TRBJ1-2	TRBV6-2/TRBV6-3	TGTGCCAGCAGCCTAGGGGTTAACTATGGCTACACCTTC	CASSLGVNYGYTF
NA	NA	TRBJ1-2	TRBV6-5	TGTGCCAGCAGTTACTCGGGTGGGGGCGATGGCTACACCTTC	CASSYSGGGDGYTF
TRBD1	NA	TRBJ2-3	TRBV4-2	TGTGCCAGCAGGTCCACAGGGGGCGATAGGTATACGCAGTATTTT	CASRSTGGDRYTQYF
TRBD2	NA	TRBJ2-2	TRBV19	TGTGCCAGTAGTTGGGGGACTAGCGGGACCCGCGGGGAGCTGTTTTTT	CASSWGTSGTRGELFF
TRBD1	NA	TRBJ2-5	TRBV13	TGTGCCAGCAGCTCCAGGGGGCTGGAGACCCAGTACTTC	CASSSRGLETQYF
TRBD1	once	TRBJ2-3	TRBV7-6	TGTGCCAGCAGCTTACTACAGGGGGCAGATACGCAGTATTTT	CASSLLQGADTQYF
NA	once	TRBJ1-1	TRBV30	TGTGCCTGGAGTGGGACACCTAACACTGAAGCTTTCTTT	CAWSGTPNTEAFF
NA	NA	TRBJ2-7	TRBV3-1/TRBV3-2	TGTGCCAGCAGCATGGTGGACATTGGGCACGAGCAGTACTTC	CASSMVDIGHEQYF
NA	NA	TRBJ1-2	TRBV7-2	TGTGCCAGCAGCTTAGCGCAGGGCGCTAAGGGCTACACCTTC	CASSLAQGAKGYTF
NA	NA	TRBJ1-1	TRBV9	TGTGCCAGCAGCGAACACAGGGTGAACACTGAAGCTTTCTTT	CASSEHRVNTEAFF
NA	NA	TRBJ1-5	TRBV24-1	TGTGCCACCAGCGAGGATCCCACCGGGACACAAATAAACAATCAGCCCCAGCATTTT	CATSEDPTGTQINNQPQHF
NA	NA	TRBJ2-1	TRBV12-3/TRBV12-4	TGTGCCAGCAGTTCCCTAGCTGGTGAGCAGTTCTTC	CASSSLAGEQFF
TRBD2	NA	TRBJ2-6	TRBV19	TGTGCCAGTAGTATAGATCGGGGGGGTAAAGGGGCCAACGTCCTGACTTTC	CASSIDRGGKGANVLTF
NA	once	TRBJ2-7	TRBV29-1	TGCAGCGTTGAGGGAGGTCAGTTCGAGCAGTACTTC	CSVEGGQFEQYF
NA	once	TRBJ2-3	TRBV6-5	TGTGCCAGCACCCAGCGGCCTTCCGGCACAGATACGCAGTATTTT	CASTQRPSGTDTQYF
NA	NA	TRBJ1-2	TRBV5-4	TGTGCCAGCAGCTTACCAACACCTAACTATGGCTACACCTTC	CASSLPTPNYGYTF
NA	NA	TRBJ2-3	TRBV4-2	TGTGCCAGCAGCCAAGAATTAGCGGCGGTAGATACGCAGTATTTT	CASSQELAAVDTQYF
NA	few	TRBJ1-1	TRBV9	TGTGCCAGCAGCGTAATGGCGGAGAACACTGAAGCTTTCTTT	CASSVMAENTEAFF
NA	NA	TRBJ1-5	TRBV6-5	TGTGCCAGCAGAAACACAGGGATTCAGCCCCAGCATTTT	CASRNTGIQPQHF
TRBD2	NA	TRBJ2-2	TRBV7-3	TGTGCCAGCAGCTTAAACAGACTAGCGGGTGACACCGGGGAGCTGTTTTTT	CASSLNRLAGDTGELFF
NA	NA	TRBJ2-5	TRBV12-3/TRBV12-4	TGTGCCAGCAGTTTATCGTATCGAGAGACCCAGTACTTC	CASSLSYRETQYF
TRBD2	NA	TRBJ2-7	TRBV30	TGTGCCTGGACCCGAGCCCTGACTAGCGGGAGGTCCTACGAGCAGTACTTC	CAWTRALTSGRSYEQYF
NA	once	TRBJ2-1	TRBV4-1	TGCGCCAGCAGCCAAGGAGCCTCCAAGACGGGAGAGCAGTTCTTC	CASSQGASKTGEQFF
NA	NA	TRBJ2-3	TRBV18	TGTGCCAGCTCACCCAGGGATACGCAGTATTTT	CASSPRDTQYF
NA	NA	TRBJ1-3	TRBV29-1	TGCAGCGTTGCGGAGTCTGGAAACACCATATATTTT	CSVAESGNTIYF
NA	NA	TRBJ1-2	TRBV30	TGTGCCTGGCAAAGAGTCGAGAGGTCTGGCTACACCTTC	CAWQRVERSGYTF
TRBD1	NA	TRBJ1-5	TRBV30	TGTGCCTGGAGCGATACGGGACAGAATCAGCCCCAGCATTTT	CAWSDTGQNQPQHF
NA	NA	TRBJ1-1	TRBV2	TGTGCCAGCAGTGAAGCGCAACTAGGTTACTCGGACCATATGAACACTGAAGCTTTCTTT	CASSEAQLGYSDHMNTEAFF
NA	NA	TRBJ2-3	TRBV5-1	TGCGCCAGCAGCTTGGGCGCAGATACGCAGTATTTT	CASSLGADTQYF
NA	NA	TRBJ2-7	TRBV4-1	TGCGCCAGCAGCCCGGGCGAGGGGGAGGGACGCTTCTACGAGCAGTACTTC	CASSPGEGEGRFYEQYF
TRBD2	NA	TRBJ2-1	TRBV7-9	TGTGCCAGCAGCTCCGGGACTAGCGGCCACAATGAGCAGTTCTTC	CASSSGTSGHNEQFF
TRBD1	NA	TRBJ2-5	TRBV11-2	TGTGCCAGCAGCTTAAAAGCAGACAGGGGGCTTTGGGAGACCCAGTACTTC	CASSLKADRGLWETQYF
TRBD1	NA	TRBJ2-7	TRBV19	TGTGCCAGTAGCTCAACCGGGACAGGGACGGGAGAGCAGTACTTC	CASSSTGTGTGEQYF
NA	NA	TRBJ2-1	TRBV3-1/TRBV3-2	TGTGCCAGCAGCCCGACAAGGAACTCCTACAATGAGCAGTTCTTC	CASSPTRNSYNEQFF
NA	once	TRBJ1-1	TRBV28	TGTGCCAGCGCTCTGCGGGGGCAGACTGAAGCTTTCTTT	CASALRGQTEAFF
TRBD1	medium-sized	TRBJ2-1	TRBV29-1	TGCAGCGTTGACGCCCGACAGGGAACCTACAATGAGCAGTTCTTC	CSVDARQGTYNEQFF
NA	NA	TRBJ2-7	TRBV6-2/TRBV6-3	TGTGCCAGCAGTACGGGACATTCCTACGAGCAGTACTTC	CASSTGHSYEQYF